The 20 T cell receptor beta chains presented below share a single source sample, sequenced in a study of blood T cell repertoires in COVID-19. Only in-frame clones appear in the TCRdb table, and some are missing; sequencing was by immunoSEQ multiplex PCR. Of 190,000 or so clones listed, approximately 80% are singletons. Sequenced: PBMCs or T cells enriched from blood (not recorded which). The receptors originated from a man aged 40-55 years who had recovered from COVID-19.

This clone was found once. This chain links TRBV9 with TRBJ2-5, with a weak D call TRBD2 (5 bases). Deletions cut 4 bases from V and 10 bases from J, with 17 bases between. The germline V gene encodes CDR1 SGDLS and CDR2 YYNGEE. CDR3 length: 13 amino acids. The CDR3 loop is CASSLLELSDQYF. CDR3 nucleotide sequence: TGTGCCAGCAGCCTACTAGAACTCTCGGACCAGTACTTC. The full variable domain, with the rest looked up from reference TRBV9 and TRBJ2-5, is DSGVTQTPKHLITATGQRVTLRCSPRSGDLSVYWYQQSLDQGLQFLIQYYNGEERAKGNILERFSAQQFPDLHSELNLSSLELGDSALYFCASSLLELSDQYFGPGTRLLVL.

This chain uses TRBV5-5 with TRBJ2-7; 7 bases match TRBD1. The CDR3 runs to 14 residues. CDR1 is SGHKS and CDR2 is YYEKEE in the germline V gene (reference sequence). V was pared by 1 base and J by 3 bases, with 4 bases of the junction left unmatched. CDR3 loop: CASSLFGQVYEQYF. CDR3 nucleotide sequence: TGTGCCAGCAGCTTGTTTGGACAGGTCTACGAGCAGTACTTC.

This chain connects TRBV5-1 to TRBJ1-1; D not resolved. Trimming stripped 5 bases from V and 1 base from J, with 9 bases between. Germline values: CDR1 SGHRS, CDR2 YFSETQ. This CDR3 is 13 amino acids long. The CDR3 nucleotides are TGCGCCAGCAGGGAGATGGCGAACACTGAAGCTTTCTTT. This gives the protein CASREMANTEAFF.

This sequence joins TRBV3-1 (or the pseudogene TRBV3-2) and TRBJ2-1; no definite D call. CDR1 is LGHDT, CDR2 YNNKEL, per germline (reference sequence). The CDR3 sequence is 23 residues long. Trimming removed 0 bases from V and 0 bases from J, with 30 bases in between. In DNA, the CDR3 is TGTGCCAGCAGCCAAGAGAAGGCACGCTCTAGTCTCCCCCTCTATAGCTCCTACAATGAGCAGTTCTTC. It is translated as CASSQEKARSSLPLYSSYNEQFF.

This chain connects TRBV9 to TRBJ1-1; 7 nucleotides align to TRBD1. J was trimmed by 0 bases and V by 3 bases; bases with no gene match: 2. The germline CDR1 and CDR2 sequences are SGDLS and YYNGEE. The CDR3 has 14 amino acids. The CDR3 loop reads CASSEGALNTEAFF. CDR3 sequence (DNA): TGTGCCAGCAGCGAGGGGGCTCTGAACACTGAAGCTTTCTTT.

This clone was counted at least ten times. This chain connects TRBV7-2 to TRBJ2-1; possibly TRBD1 for D (6 bases). The CDR3 length is 16 residues. Germline V gene data show CDR1 as SGHTA and CDR2 as FQGNSA. V gave up 1 base and J gave up 10 bases, with 20 bases separating them. CDR3: CASSLVGRGEPREQFF. The CDR3 nucleotides are TGTGCCAGCAGCTTAGTAGGCAGGGGAGAACCACGGGAGCAGTTCTTC.

J is TRBJ2-1 and V is TRBV7-3, with 8 bases matching TRBD2. Germline-derived CDR1 and CDR2 are SGHTA and FQGTGA. After removal of 4 bases from V and 1 base from J, the junction contained 3 bases not matched to a gene. This CDR3 is 15 amino acids long. CDR3 protein: CASSYIAGSYNEQFF. The CDR3 DNA sequence: TGTGCCAGCAGCTACATAGCGGGGTCCTACAATGAGCAGTTCTTC.

This clone was picked up a small number of times. J is TRBJ2-7 and V is TRBV6-1; the match to TRBD2 covers 8 bases. The CDR3 length is 16 residues. With 3 bases clipped from V and 5 bases from J, the junction kept 12 bases outside the gene matches. Germline-derived CDR1 and CDR2 are MNHNS and SASEGT. The CDR3 DNA reads TGTGCCAGCAGTGAGAGGAGCGGGAGATTGAAGAACGAGCAGTACTTC. Its protein product is CASSERSGRLKNEQYF.

This clone was observed a handful of times. V gene TRBV5-6 combines with J gene TRBJ2-5; maybe TRBD1 (5 bases). This CDR3 comprises 14 residues. CDR1 is SGHDT and CDR2 is YYEEEE in the germline V gene. The ends were cut back, 2 bases at V and 2 bases at J, with 10 bases in the middle. In nucleotides, the CDR3 is TGTGCCAGCAGCTTTCCGACAGTTCAAGAGACCCAGTACTTC. It translates to CASSFPTVQETQYF.

This clone was observed many times. The CDR3 region is CSFVLRDSNEKLFF. CDR3 DNA: TGCAGCTTTGTCCTTCGAGACAGTAATGAAAAACTGTTTTTT. The chain carries TRBV29-1 and TRBJ1-4; a weak D match, TRBD1 (5 bases). V lost 8 bases and J 4 bases, leaving 17 bases between the germline ends. The CDR3 covers 14 residues. Germline V gives CDR1 SQVTM, CDR2 ANQGSEA.

This clone was seen only a few times. The CDR3 is CASSLGSGRDQPQHF. CDR3 bases: TGTGCCAGCAGCTTAGGGTCCGGGAGGGATCAGCCCCAGCATTTT. This rearrangement joins TRBV7-9 to TRBJ1-5; no clear D. The CDR3 sequence is 15 residues long. CDR1 is SEHNR and CDR2 is FQNEAQ in the germline V gene (reference sequence). The germline V and J ends were trimmed by 1 base and 5 bases, with 12 bases remaining between them.

The V gene is TRBV11-2, the J gene TRBJ2-1; D possibly corresponds to TRBD2 (6 bases). Trimming removed 6 bases at V and 3 bases at J, with 12 bases between. Germline-derived CDR1 and CDR2 are SGHAT and FQNNGV. This CDR3 is built from 14 residues. The CDR3 loop reads CASSHGSLYNEQFF. For the CDR3, the DNA is TGTGCCAGCAGTCACGGGAGTCTCTACAATGAGCAGTTCTTC.

As regards this clone: Other DNA sequences in the same sample also yield this CDR3. The rearrangement links TRBV5-1 to TRBJ2-7; 7 nucleotides match TRBD1. The germline gives CDR1 SGHRS, CDR2 YFSETQ. This CDR3 has 14 residues. Germline trimming cut 1 base from V and 1 base from J; bases unmatched to any gene: 2. DNA for the CDR3: TGCGCCAGCAGCTTGTTACAGGGGTCCTACGAGCAGTACTTC. Its translation is CASSLLQGSYEQYF.

This sequence joins TRBV6-1 and TRBJ2-7; D gene ambiguous. The CDR3 is 14 residues long. The V gene lost 3 bases and the J gene lost 3 bases, with 12 bases spanning the gap. CDR1 and CDR2 (germline): MNHNS, SASEGT. The CDR3: CASSDYSRDYEQYF. CDR3 bases: TGTGCCAGCAGTGATTATAGCAGAGACTACGAGCAGTACTTC.

The chain recombines TRBV7-8 with TRBJ2-5, with TRBD2 identical over 9 bases. V shed 3 bases, J shed 4 bases, and the junction held 24 bases outside the gene matches. The germline CDR1 and CDR2 sequences are SGHVS and FQNEAQ. This CDR3 has 21 amino acids. DNA of the CDR3: TGTGCCAGCAGCTTCAGGCGGGACACCAAGACTAGCGGTCCCATCCCAGAGACCCAGTACTTC. Translation: CASSFRRDTKTSGPIPETQYF.

This chain joins TRBV6-5 and TRBJ1-2; the D is unclear. The CDR3 sequence is 13 residues long. The germline V and J ends were trimmed by 2 bases and 7 bases, with 11 bases remaining between them. The V gene's germline CDR1 is MNHEY and CDR2 SVGAGI. The DNA for the CDR3 is TGTGCCAGCAGTTACGGAGAGTTTCTTGGCTACACCTTC. It encodes CASSYGEFLGYTF.

V is TRBV2 and J is TRBJ2-1; 7 nucleotides line up with TRBD2. The germline V gene has CDR1 SNHLY and CDR2 FYNNEI. J lost 8 bases, V lost 7 bases, and 8 bases had no gene match. This CDR3 is 13 amino acids long. In nucleotides, the CDR3 is TGTGCCAGCATTGGCCGACTAGCATATGAGCAGTTCTTC. Protein product: CASIGRLAYEQFF.

V and J are TRBV6-5 and TRBJ1-2; 11 bases are shared with TRBD1. Trimming cost V 0 bases and J 5 bases; bases outside gene matches: 2. Germline assignment: CDR1 MNHEY and CDR2 SVGAGI. The CDR3 spans 15 residues. The CDR3 nucleotides are TGTGCCAGCAGTTACTCAGGGACAGGGGGGTATGGCTACACCTTC. Translating it yields CASSYSGTGGYGYTF.

The gene calls are TRBV19 and TRBJ1-3; D might be TRBD1 (6 bases). Germline V gene sequence: CDR1 LNHDA, CDR2 SQIVND (reference sequence). The CDR3 runs 16 residues. Trimming shortened V by 7 bases and J by 0 bases, and 16 bases separated the two germline ends. The CDR3 nucleotides are TGTGCCAGTACCAGTGGACAGCCCTTCTCTGGAAACACCATATATTTT. Amino acid sequence: CASTSGQPFSGNTIYF.

This chain links TRBV19 with TRBJ2-7, with 7 bases that match TRBD2. Germline CDR1 LNHDA, CDR2 SQIVND (reference sequence). The CDR3 is made up of 15 amino acids. The V gene end was trimmed by 1 base and the J gene end by 0 bases; junction bases not matched to a gene: 3. This chain's CDR3 is CASSIVGGSSYEQYF. DNA for the CDR3: TGTGCCAGTAGTATAGTGGGCGGGAGCTCCTACGAGCAGTACTTC.